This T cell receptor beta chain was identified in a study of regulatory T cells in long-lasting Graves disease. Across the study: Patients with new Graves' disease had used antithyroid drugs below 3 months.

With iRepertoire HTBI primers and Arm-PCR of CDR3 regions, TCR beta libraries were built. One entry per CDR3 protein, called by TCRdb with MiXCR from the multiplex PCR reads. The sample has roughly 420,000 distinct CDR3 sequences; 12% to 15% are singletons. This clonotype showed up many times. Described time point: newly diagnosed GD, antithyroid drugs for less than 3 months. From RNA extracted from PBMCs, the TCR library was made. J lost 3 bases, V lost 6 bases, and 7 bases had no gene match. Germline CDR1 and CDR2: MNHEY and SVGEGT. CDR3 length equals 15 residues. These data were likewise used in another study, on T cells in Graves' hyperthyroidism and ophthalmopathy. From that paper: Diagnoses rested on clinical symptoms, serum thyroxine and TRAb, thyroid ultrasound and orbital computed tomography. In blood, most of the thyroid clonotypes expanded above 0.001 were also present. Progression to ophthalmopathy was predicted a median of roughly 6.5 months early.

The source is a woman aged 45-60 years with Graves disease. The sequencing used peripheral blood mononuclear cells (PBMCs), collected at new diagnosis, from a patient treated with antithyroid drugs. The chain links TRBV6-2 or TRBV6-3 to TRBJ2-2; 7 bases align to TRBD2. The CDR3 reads CASRPTSAYTGELFF. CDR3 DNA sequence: TGTGCCAGCAGACCAACTAGCGCCTACACCGGGGAGCTGTTTTTT.